The rows below give T cell receptor beta chains drawn from one sample of a study of T-cell memory formation after mild COVID-19. TCRdb used MiXCR to reprocess the 5' RACE reads, holding one entry per CDR3 protein. The sample records 40,000 to 60,000 distinct CDR3 sequences, 9.3% being singletons. Sample: PBMCs or a T cell subset sorted from them (not recorded which). The source is an adult woman who had mild COVID-19 (a few samples of this study predate the infection). Cell type and time point are not known. CDR3s include the opening cysteine and the closing phenylalanine or tryptophan. The D gene is left open where the match is weak. Clone size is given for some rows only: seen once, a few or many times, or a class if the clone is expanded.

J gene | V gene | clone size | D gene | CDR3 length | CDR3 DNA | CDR3 protein
TRBJ2-1 | TRBV12-3/TRBV12-4 | NA | TRBD2 | 16 | TGTGCCAGCAGTTTTCATGGACTAGCGGATTACAATGAGCAGTTCTTC | CASSFHGLADYNEQFF
TRBJ1-2 | TRBV20-1 | NA | TRBD1 | 15 | TGCAGTGCTAAGACGAGTCCGGGACAGCGCTATGGCTACACCTTC | CSAKTSPGQRYGYTF
TRBJ2-1 | TRBV24-1 | many | TRBD2 | 18 | TGTGCCACCAGTGATCGAGGTGTAGCGGGAGGTACCTACAATGAGCAGTTCTTC | CATSDRGVAGGTYNEQFF
TRBJ2-1 | TRBV2 | many | NA | 14 | TGTGCCAGCAGAGAGGAGGGCTCCTACAATGAGCAGTTCTTC | CASREEGSYNEQFF
TRBJ2-7 | TRBV6-6 | few | NA | 12 | TGTGCCAGCAGTTACGCGGGCTACGAGCAGTACTTC | CASSYAGYEQYF
TRBJ2-5 | TRBV7-2 | many | NA | 15 | TGTGCCAGCAGCCTCTTCTGGGGAGTCGGAGAGACCCAGTACTTC | CASSLFWGVGETQYF
TRBJ1-1 | TRBV10-3 | few | TRBD1 | 14 | TGTGCCATCAGCGGAGGGGGCGCCCGGAATGAAGCTTTCTTT | CAISGGGARNEAFF
TRBJ2-3 | TRBV12-3/TRBV12-4 | many | TRBD2 | 16 | TGTGCCAGCAGGCCACGACTAGCTGGGTCGGCAGATACGCAGTATTTT | CASRPRLAGSADTQYF
TRBJ1-2 | TRBV4-1 | NA | NA | 15 | TGCGCCAGCAGCCAGTCTACCGGCCAAGACTATGGCTACACCTTC | CASSQSTGQDYGYTF
TRBJ1-5 | TRBV19 | many | NA | 16 | TGTGCCAGTAGCCAAGACAGGCCGTATAGCAATCAGCCCCAGCATTTT | CASSQDRPYSNQPQHF
TRBJ2-7 | TRBV4-2 | many | NA | 13 | TGTGCCAGCAGCCAAGGGAATGCCGTCGAGCAGTACTTC | CASSQGNAVEQYF
TRBJ1-3 | TRBV5-1 | NA | NA | 17 | TGCGCCAGCAGCTTGTTCGGCAGGTCGGACTCTGGAAACACCATATATTTT | CASSLFGRSDSGNTIYF
TRBJ2-7 | TRBV5-1 | NA | NA | 13 | TGCGCCAGCAGCCTGGGACCGGAAGGGGAGCAGTACTTC | CASSLGPEGEQYF
TRBJ1-6 | TRBV20-1 | NA | NA | 14 | TGCAGTGCTAGAGTGGGCAGTTATTATTCACCCCTCCACTTT | CSARVGSYYSPLHF
TRBJ2-3 | TRBV20-1 | few | TRBD2 | 16 | TGCAGTGCACCGGGACTAGCGGGAGAAGGGACAGATACGCAGTATTTT | CSAPGLAGEGTDTQYF
TRBJ2-4 | TRBV9 | few | TRBD1 | 15 | TGTGCCAGCAGCGGTCCCGGGACAGGGGAAAACATTCAGTACTTC | CASSGPGTGENIQYF
TRBJ1-5 | TRBV7-2 | few | TRBD1 | 13 | TGTGCCAGCAGCTCGGACAGGGATCAGCCCCAGCATTTT | CASSSDRDQPQHF
TRBJ2-7 | TRBV20-1 | few | NA | 12 | TGCAGTGCTAGAGCCCAGGGCTACGAGCAGTACTTC | CSARAQGYEQYF
TRBJ2-1 | TRBV12-3/TRBV12-4 | NA | TRBD2 | 16 | TGTGCCAGCAGTTTATTGTTGACTAGCGGGAGAGGTGAGCAGTTCTTC | CASSLLLTSGRGEQFF
TRBJ2-7 | TRBV7-2 | many | NA | 13 | TGTGCCAGCAGGCCCGGGAACTCCTACGAGCAGTACTTC | CASRPGNSYEQYF
TRBJ1-1 | TRBV6-1 | few | NA | 14 | TGTGCCAGCAGTGAACAGGGAAGCAGCACTGAAGCTTTCTTT | CASSEQGSSTEAFF
TRBJ2-3 | TRBV2 | NA | TRBD1 | 14 | TGTGCCAGCAGTGAGCAGGGGGCGGTCGATACGCAGTATTTT | CASSEQGAVDTQYF
TRBJ1-6 | TRBV5-1 | NA | TRBD1 | 15 | TGCGCCAGCAGCTTGCGGACAGGGGGATTGTCACCCCTCCACTTT | CASSLRTGGLSPLHF
TRBJ1-2 | TRBV7-2 | once | TRBD1 | 15 | TGTGCCAGCAGCTCGGGACAGGGTTTTTACTATGGCTACACCTTC | CASSSGQGFYYGYTF
TRBJ1-2 | TRBV12-3/TRBV12-4 | few | NA | 15 | TGTGCCAGCAGCCCGAGACAGAGAAGGAACTATGGCTACACCTTC | CASSPRQRRNYGYTF
TRBJ2-3 | TRBV6-5 | NA | NA | 16 | TGTGCCAGCAGTTCCCCCAGGACACTGAGCACAGATACGCAGTATTTT | CASSSPRTLSTDTQYF
TRBJ1-5 | TRBV2 | NA | NA | 12 | TGTGCCAGCGCGGCAGATCATCAGCCCCAGCATTTT | CASAADHQPQHF
TRBJ2-7 | TRBV30 | few | TRBD1 | 15 | TGTGCCTGGAGTCGGGGAATTGCAGGGGGCTACGAGCAGTACTTC | CAWSRGIAGGYEQYF
TRBJ2-3 | TRBV7-2 | many | NA | 13 | TGTGCCAGCAGCTTGGACTACACAGATACGCAGTATTTT | CASSLDYTDTQYF
TRBJ2-1 | TRBV20-1 | many | NA | 17 | TGCAGTGCTAGAGTCAAAGAGGGAGGAGGATCCTACAATGAGCAGTTCTTC | CSARVKEGGGSYNEQFF
TRBJ1-2 | TRBV15 | few | NA | 15 | TGTGCCACCAGCAGAGATGCGAGGGATAACTATGGCTACACCTTC | CATSRDARDNYGYTF
TRBJ1-1 | TRBV5-1 | few | NA | 14 | TGCGCCAGCAGTAAGGGGGATGGGTACACTGAAGCTTTCTTT | CASSKGDGYTEAFF